The rows below give T cell receptor beta chains drawn from one sample of a study of CD8 T cells in ankylosing spondylitis. TCRdb reprocessed the 5' RACE reads via MiXCR and lists one record per CDR3 protein. The profile shows about 100,000 distinct CDR3 sequences, about 8.6% of them singletons. Input material: blood, either unsorted or a sorted T cell fraction (not recorded which). Receptors originate from a male donor with ankylosing spondylitis or in good health (not recorded which). The CDR3 runs from the conserved cysteine through the conserved F or W. D genes are given only for firm matches. Size is omitted from some rows. Given values are once, few, many or a class for expanded clones.

j_call clone_size v_call d_call cdr3_aa cdr3_nt
TRBJ1-3 many TRBV7-9 . CASSSLRRNTIYF TGTGCCAGCAGCTCCCTACGTCGAAACACCATATATTTT
TRBJ1-2 many TRBV29-1 . CSVEEGGPGYGYTF TGCAGCGTTGAAGAAGGTGGACCCGGATATGGCTACACCTTC
TRBJ1-2 many TRBV5-1 TRBD1 CASSWGRDRLNYGYTF TGCGCCAGCAGCTGGGGCAGGGACAGATTAAACTATGGCTACACCTTC
TRBJ2-1 few TRBV7-9 . CASSLWDEQFF TGTGCCAGCAGCTTGTGGGACGAGCAGTTCTTC
TRBJ2-4 few TRBV4-3 . CASSQGLYKNIQYF TGCGCCAGCAGCCAAGGGTTATATAAAAACATTCAGTACTTC
TRBJ2-1 many TRBV5-1 TRBD2 CASSWGGVARDEQFF TGCGCCAGCAGCTGGGGGGGGGTCGCGAGAGATGAGCAGTTCTTC
TRBJ2-7 . TRBV7-6 TRBD2 CASSPGLAGYEQYF TGTGCCAGCAGCCCGGGACTAGCCGGGTACGAGCAGTACTTC
TRBJ2-2 few TRBV10-3 TRBD1 CAIRPGQGVTGELFF TGTGCCATCAGACCGGGACAGGGGGTAACCGGGGAGCTGTTTTTT
TRBJ2-5 many TRBV30 . CAWRNAGNQETQYF TGTGCCTGGAGGAACGCAGGGAACCAAGAGACCCAGTACTTC
TRBJ2-7 many TRBV4-1 . CASSQLGQTYEQYF TGCGCCAGCAGCCAGCTTGGGCAGACCTACGAGCAGTACTTC
TRBJ2-7 . TRBV7-9 . CASSLELGGGSYEQYF TGTGCCAGCAGCTTAGAATTGGGTGGTGGATCCTACGAGCAGTACTTC
TRBJ1-5 many TRBV7-8 TRBD1 CASSLDRVPTQYSNQPQHF TGTGCCAGCAGCTTGGACAGGGTACCGACCCAGTATAGCAATCAGCCCCAGCATTTT
TRBJ1-5 many TRBV4-3 TRBD1 CASSQAGGGQPQHF TGCGCCAGCAGCCAAGCAGGGGGAGGTCAGCCCCAGCATTTT
TRBJ1-1 many TRBV12-3/TRBV12-4 . CASSFAPNKAFF TGTGCCAGCAGTTTTGCCCCGAATAAAGCTTTCTTT
TRBJ2-3 many TRBV6-2/TRBV6-3 TRBD2 CATVAGGSTDTQYF TGTGCCACCGTCGCGGGGGGGAGCACAGATACGCAGTATTTT
TRBJ2-7 . TRBV12-3/TRBV12-4 . CASSSVDEQYF TGTGCCAGCAGTTCCGTGGATGAGCAGTACTTC
TRBJ1-2 many TRBV20-1 . CSARTGNYGYTF TGCAGTGCTAGAACGGGGAACTATGGCTACACCTTC
TRBJ2-3 many TRBV4-1 . CASSQESGRLNTQYF TGCGCCAGCAGCCAAGAAAGTGGCAGGCTAAATACGCAGTATTTT
TRBJ2-2 many TRBV11-2 . CASSLEGYALTGELFF TGTGCCAGCAGCTTAGAGGGGTATGCCCTCACCGGGGAGCTGTTTTTT
TRBJ2-1 many TRBV4-2 . CASMYYNEQFF TGTGCCAGCATGTATTACAATGAGCAGTTCTTC
TRBJ2-5 . TRBV27 . CASSPNGGGETQYF TGTGCCAGCAGTCCCAATGGGGGGGGCGAGACCCAGTACTTC
TRBJ2-7 many TRBV9 . CASSQAGTLSDEQYF TGTGCCAGCAGCCAGGCCGGGACTTTATCCGACGAGCAGTACTTC
TRBJ2-7 many TRBV27 TRBD2 CASSPRTSVSYEQYF TGTGCCAGCAGTCCGAGGACTAGCGTCTCCTACGAGCAGTACTTC
TRBJ1-3 few TRBV3-1 . CASSQDLYSGNTIYF TGTGCCAGCAGCCAAGATTTATACTCTGGAAACACCATATATTTT
TRBJ2-2 many TRBV12-3/TRBV12-4 . CASSLGINTGELFF TGTGCCAGCAGTTTAGGAATCAACACCGGGGAGCTGTTTTTT
TRBJ2-1 many TRBV2 . CASSEAFKTVMYNEQFF TGTGCCAGCAGTGAAGCGTTTAAGACAGTGATGTACAATGAGCAGTTCTTC
TRBJ1-5 few TRBV6-2/TRBV6-3 . CASSQQGDRHF TGTGCCAGCAGTCAACAGGGCGATAGGCATTTT
TRBJ1-4 many TRBV5-5 TRBD1 CASSSGTAFGKLFF TGTGCCAGCAGTTCAGGGACAGCGTTCGGAAAACTGTTTTTT
TRBJ1-1 many TRBV20-1 TRBD1 CSAPRTGGDAFF TGCAGTGCGCCCAGGACAGGGGGAGATGCTTTCTTT
TRBJ2-7 many TRBV7-3 . CASSLGVLVEQYF TGTGCCAGCAGCTTAGGGGTATTGGTCGAGCAGTACTTC
TRBJ2-2 many TRBV12-5 . CASSGGNTGELFF TGTGCTAGTTCTGGGGGTAACACCGGGGAGCTGTTTTTT
TRBJ1-3 many TRBV20-1 TRBD1 CSARGGFSGNTIYF TGCAGTGCCAGAGGGGGCTTCTCGGGAAACACCATATATTTT
TRBJ1-2 many TRBV4-2 . CASSQESQGFDYTF TGTGCCAGCAGCCAGGAAAGCCAGGGGTTTGACTACACCTTC
TRBJ1-1 many TRBV4-3 TRBD1 CASSQGTGKNTEAFF TGCGCCAGCAGCCAGGGGACAGGGAAGAACACTGAAGCTTTCTTT
TRBJ2-7 many TRBV3-1 . CASSHYDVTYF TGTGCCAGCAGCCATTATGACGTGACGTACTTC
TRBJ2-6 many TRBV18 . CASSPNSRAAGANVLTF TGTGCCAGCTCACCAAATAGCAGGGCTGCTGGGGCCAACGTCCTGACTTTC
TRBJ1-5 many TRBV20-1 . CSAASDQPQHF TGCAGTGCGGCTTCCGATCAGCCCCAGCATTTT
TRBJ2-3 many TRBV5-1 TRBD1 CASSPGQVGDTQYF TGCGCCAGCAGCCCGGGACAGGTAGGAGATACGCAGTATTTT
TRBJ2-1 many TRBV11-1 . CASSLSRGLFYNEQFF TGTGCCAGCAGCTTAAGCCGTGGGTTGTTTTACAATGAGCAGTTCTTC
TRBJ1-1 many TRBV20-1 TRBD1 CSAQGGTSTEAFF TGCAGTGCCCAAGGGGGCACGAGCACTGAAGCTTTCTTT
TRBJ2-7 many TRBV20-1 TRBD2 CSARITSGSYEQYF TGCAGTGCTAGAATAACTAGCGGGAGCTACGAGCAGTACTTC
TRBJ1-2 many TRBV7-7 . CASSLVLGGRNRDPASYGYTF TGTGCCAGCAGCCTTGTATTGGGGGGAAGAAACCGGGACCCAGCCAGCTATGGCTACACCTTC
TRBJ2-7 many TRBV20-1 TRBD1 CSAPSGTGGYEQYF TGCAGTGCTCCGTCGGGGACAGGGGGCTACGAGCAGTACTTC
TRBJ2-7 many TRBV29-1 . CSVSTSGGDLAEQYF TGCAGCGTATCTACGTCGGGCGGAGATTTAGCCGAGCAGTACTTC
TRBJ2-5 . TRBV5-1 . CASSFHQDYQETQYF TGCGCCAGCAGCTTCCACCAGGACTACCAAGAGACCCAGTACTTC
TRBJ2-7 . TRBV7-8 . CASSLRVLGEQYF TGTGCCAGCAGCTTACGGGTCCTGGGAGAGCAGTACTTC
TRBJ2-5 many TRBV18 . CASSPGQGETQYF TGTGCCAGCTCACCGGGGCAGGGAGAGACCCAGTACTTC
TRBJ1-2 . TRBV9 TRBD1 CASSEPRQGRDYGYTF TGTGCCAGCAGCGAACCCAGACAGGGACGAGACTATGGCTACACCTTC
TRBJ1-2 many TRBV5-1 TRBD1 CASSLGRQGNGYTF TGCGCCAGCAGCTTGGGTAGACAGGGGAATGGCTACACCTTC
TRBJ2-3 many TRBV20-1 . CSAAPGDTQYF TGCAGTGCGGCCCCCGGGGATACGCAGTATTTT
TRBJ2-3 many TRBV15 . CATSREEGGPDTQYF TGTGCCACCAGCAGAGAGGAGGGGGGCCCAGATACGCAGTATTTT
TRBJ2-3 many TRBV24-1 TRBD1 CATSDAGTDTDTQYF TGTGCCACCAGTGATGCTGGGACAGACACAGATACGCAGTATTTT
TRBJ2-3 many TRBV15 TRBD2 CATSRRTSGITDTQYF TGTGCCACCAGCAGAAGAACTAGCGGGATTACAGATACGCAGTATTTT
TRBJ1-1 many TRBV12-3/TRBV12-4 . CASSKGQWDTEAFF TGTGCCAGCAGTAAGGGACAATGGGACACTGAAGCTTTCTTT
TRBJ1-1 . TRBV7-9 . CASSLGDTNTEAFF TGTGCCAGCAGCTTAGGGGACACAAACACTGAAGCTTTCTTT
TRBJ2-1 . TRBV20-1 . CSARDRVPRGWSYNEQFF TGCAGTGCTAGAGATCGAGTTCCTCGGGGGTGGTCCTACAATGAGCAGTTCTTC
TRBJ2-1 few TRBV16 . CASSQSPSRFEQFF TGTGCCAGCAGCCAATCACCCAGCCGCTTTGAGCAGTTCTTC